This is a list of T cell receptor beta chains from one sample in a study of T cell responses to AZD1222 COVID-19 vaccine. The repertoire was sequenced with immunoSEQ multiplex PCR; TCRdb's copy has only in-frame clones and lacks some. The profile covers almost 50,000 clones, with roughly 80% appearing a single time and more than 20% taken by the ten largest. The material was peripheral blood, obtained on day 0 of MenACWY control vaccination. The source is an adult in good health. Both conserved end residues are part of each CDR3. The order of the fields is CDR3 protein, CDR3 DNA, V gene, J gene, D gene, clone size. D genes are given only for firm matches. Rows give clone size only sometimes, using once, few, many, or a class for an expanded clone.

CDR3 protein: CAAGERSGYTF
CDR3 DNA: TGTGCCGCAGGGGAGAGAAGTGGCTACACCTTC
V gene: TRBV19
J gene: TRBJ1-2
D gene: .
clone size: .

CDR3 protein: CASSDSSGGADTQYF
CDR3 DNA: TGTGCCAGCAGTGACTCTAGCGGGGGGGCAGATACGCAGTATTTT
V gene: TRBV6-4
J gene: TRBJ2-3
D gene: TRBD2
clone size: medium-sized

CDR3 protein: CASSPPKKGAYGYTF
CDR3 DNA: TGTGCCAGCTCACCACCGAAGAAAGGGGCCTATGGCTACACCTTC
V gene: TRBV18
J gene: TRBJ1-2
D gene: .
clone size: .

CDR3 protein: CASSQDNERGDLAKNIQYF
CDR3 DNA: TGCGCCAGCAGCCAAGATAACGAGCGGGGGGACCTAGCCAAAAACATTCAGTACTTC
V gene: TRBV4-1
J gene: TRBJ2-4
D gene: TRBD2
clone size: .

CDR3 protein: CASSLQGRPYNSPLHF
CDR3 DNA: TGTGCCAGCAGCTTGCAGGGGCGACCCTATAATTCACCCCTCCACTTT
V gene: TRBV5-6
J gene: TRBJ1-6
D gene: .
clone size: .

CDR3 protein: CASSSYSGTLYEQYF
CDR3 DNA: TGTGCCAGCAGTTCCTATTCCGGGACCCTCTACGAGCAGTACTTC
V gene: TRBV28
J gene: TRBJ2-7
D gene: .
clone size: .

CDR3 protein: CASSSKMDLPQHF
CDR3 DNA: TGTGCCAGCAGCTCCAAAATGGACCTGCCCCAGCATTTT
V gene: TRBV7-2
J gene: TRBJ1-5
D gene: .
clone size: .

CDR3 protein: CASSLSPGLAGGGGTQYF
CDR3 DNA: TGTGCCAGCAGCTTAAGTCCCGGACTAGCGGGAGGAGGCGGGACCCAGTACTTC
V gene: TRBV7-2
J gene: TRBJ2-5
D gene: TRBD2
clone size: .

CDR3 protein: CASSSSTEGGYTF
CDR3 DNA: TGTGCCAGCAGCTCTTCTACAGAAGGAGGCTACACCTTC
V gene: TRBV11-2
J gene: TRBJ1-2
D gene: .
clone size: .

CDR3 protein: CASQDSNQPQHF
CDR3 DNA: TGTGCCAGCCAGGACAGCAATCAGCCCCAGCATTTT
V gene: TRBV6-5
J gene: TRBJ1-5
D gene: .
clone size: .

CDR3 protein: CASSTRLQDHHLNF
CDR3 DNA: TGTGCCAGCAGTACAAGGCTCCAGGACCACCATTTGAATTTT
V gene: TRBV6-6
J gene: TRBJ1-5
D gene: .
clone size: .

CDR3 protein: CASSQDGGAGETQYF
CDR3 DNA: TGTGCCAGCAGCCAAGACGGGGGGGCTGGGGAGACCCAGTACTTC
V gene: TRBV4-2
J gene: TRBJ2-5
D gene: TRBD2
clone size: .

CDR3 protein: CASSYPPDTTGELFF
CDR3 DNA: TGTGCCAGCAGTTACCCTCCCGACACGACCGGGGAGCTGTTTTTT
V gene: TRBV6-2/TRBV6-3
J gene: TRBJ2-2
D gene: .
clone size: .

CDR3 protein: CSVDLSGTTDTQYF
CDR3 DNA: TGCAGCGTTGACCTTAGCGGGACGACAGATACGCAGTATTTT
V gene: TRBV29-1
J gene: TRBJ2-3
D gene: TRBD2
clone size: .

CDR3 protein: CASRDRENSNQPQHF
CDR3 DNA: TGTGCCAGCAGGGACAGGGAGAATAGCAATCAGCCCCAGCATTTT
V gene: TRBV27
J gene: TRBJ1-5
D gene: TRBD1
clone size: once

CDR3 protein: CASSPGGSYNEQFF
CDR3 DNA: TGTGCCAGCAGCCCCGGGGGGTCCTACAATGAGCAGTTCTTC
V gene: TRBV11-3
J gene: TRBJ2-1
D gene: TRBD2
clone size: .

CDR3 protein: CASSGTSGSVETQYF
CDR3 DNA: TGTGCCAGCAGCGGGACTAGCGGGAGTGTGGAGACCCAGTACTTC
V gene: TRBV7-9
J gene: TRBJ2-5
D gene: TRBD2
clone size: .

CDR3 protein: CASSGDRAINTEAFF
CDR3 DNA: TGTGCCAGCAGCGGTGACAGAGCTATAAACACTGAAGCTTTCTTT
V gene: TRBV13
J gene: TRBJ1-1
D gene: .
clone size: .

CDR3 protein: CAISEVGARGEAFF
CDR3 DNA: TGTGCCATCAGTGAGGTGGGGGCACGGGGTGAAGCTTTCTTT
V gene: TRBV10-3
J gene: TRBJ1-1
D gene: .
clone size: .

CDR3 protein: CASSLVQGQTIYF
CDR3 DNA: TGTGCCAGCAGCTTGGTGCAGGGACAGACCATATATTTT
V gene: TRBV5-6
J gene: TRBJ1-3
D gene: TRBD1
clone size: once

CDR3 protein: CASSTDRGTGELFF
CDR3 DNA: TGTGCCAGTAGTACGGACAGGGGCACCGGGGAGCTGTTTTTT
V gene: TRBV19
J gene: TRBJ2-2
D gene: TRBD1
clone size: once

CDR3 protein: CASSASGTRALTEAFF
CDR3 DNA: TGCGCCAGCAGCGCATCCGGGACAAGGGCCCTCACTGAAGCTTTCTTT
V gene: TRBV5-1
J gene: TRBJ1-1
D gene: .
clone size: .

CDR3 protein: CASSVAAGSGELFF
CDR3 DNA: TGTGCCAGCAGCGTAGCGGCAGGTTCCGGGGAGCTGTTTTTT
V gene: TRBV9
J gene: TRBJ2-2
D gene: .
clone size: .

CDR3 protein: CASSQEVTRQGRLSSGNTIYF
CDR3 DNA: TGTGCCAGCAGCCAAGAAGTCACGAGGCAGGGGCGTCTTTCCTCTGGAAACACCATATATTTT
V gene: TRBV4-2
J gene: TRBJ1-3
D gene: .
clone size: once

CDR3 protein: CASSDRGYNSPLHF
CDR3 DNA: TGTGCCAGCAGTGACCGGGGTTATAATTCACCCCTCCACTTT
V gene: TRBV2
J gene: TRBJ1-6
D gene: .
clone size: .

CDR3 protein: CASSSSPRDEKLFF
CDR3 DNA: TGTGCCAGCTCATCCTCCCCGCGGGACGAAAAACTGTTTTTT
V gene: TRBV18
J gene: TRBJ1-4
D gene: .
clone size: few

CDR3 protein: CASMLGGGVTEAFF
CDR3 DNA: TGTGCCAGTATGCTCGGAGGGGGCGTCACTGAAGCTTTCTTT
V gene: TRBV19
J gene: TRBJ1-1
D gene: TRBD1
clone size: .

CDR3 protein: CASTRPYRGIYGYTF
CDR3 DNA: TGTGCCAGCACCCGTCCCTACAGGGGGATCTATGGCTACACCTTC
V gene: TRBV11-2
J gene: TRBJ1-2
D gene: TRBD1
clone size: .

CDR3 protein: CASSPLGGRAQETQYF
CDR3 DNA: TGTGCCAGCAGTCCCCTAGGGGGAAGGGCCCAAGAGACCCAGTACTTC
V gene: TRBV28
J gene: TRBJ2-5
D gene: .
clone size: .

CDR3 protein: CASSLDRLSTGELFF
CDR3 DNA: TGTGCCAGCAGCTTGGATAGGCTTAGTACCGGGGAGCTGTTTTTT
V gene: TRBV5-5
J gene: TRBJ2-2
D gene: .
clone size: once

CDR3 protein: CASSRRGTIQETQYF
CDR3 DNA: TGTGCCAGCTCACGAAGAGGGACTATTCAAGAGACCCAGTACTTC
V gene: TRBV18
J gene: TRBJ2-5
D gene: TRBD2
clone size: .

CDR3 protein: CASSGTSPALTDTQYF
CDR3 DNA: TGTGCCAGCAGCGGGACTAGCCCAGCCCTCACAGATACGCAGTATTTT
V gene: TRBV9
J gene: TRBJ2-3
D gene: TRBD2
clone size: .

CDR3 protein: CASSMDSINSPLHF
CDR3 DNA: TGTGCCAGCAGTATGGACAGTATTAATTCACCCCTCCACTTT
V gene: TRBV2
J gene: TRBJ1-6
D gene: .
clone size: .

CDR3 protein: CASSQVGSRGYTF
CDR3 DNA: TGTGCCAGCAGCCAAGTGGGAAGTCGGGGCTACACCTTC
V gene: TRBV3-1/TRBV3-2
J gene: TRBJ1-2
D gene: .
clone size: .

CDR3 protein: CASSFTGSTYNEQFF
CDR3 DNA: TGTGCCAGCAGCTTCACAGGGTCCACCTACAATGAGCAGTTCTTC
V gene: TRBV11-3
J gene: TRBJ2-1
D gene: .
clone size: .

CDR3 protein: CASSRTGGRDTQYF
CDR3 DNA: TGTGCCAGCAGCAGGACAGGGGGCCGAGATACGCAGTATTTT
V gene: TRBV5-6
J gene: TRBJ2-3
D gene: TRBD1
clone size: once

CDR3 protein: CASQETVVNSPLHF
CDR3 DNA: TGTGCCAGCCAAGAGACAGTCGTTAATTCACCCCTCCACTTT
V gene: TRBV25-1
J gene: TRBJ1-6
D gene: .
clone size: .

CDR3 protein: CASSYGLAGAQRDTDTQYF
CDR3 DNA: TGTGCCAGCAGTTACGGGCTAGCGGGAGCCCAGCGAGACACAGATACGCAGTATTTT
V gene: TRBV6-2/TRBV6-3
J gene: TRBJ2-3
D gene: TRBD2
clone size: few

CDR3 protein: CASGTGETQYF
CDR3 DNA: TGTGCCTCCGGGACTGGAGAGACCCAGTACTTC
V gene: TRBV18
J gene: TRBJ2-5
D gene: .
clone size: .

CDR3 protein: CASSLAAGGNQPQHF
CDR3 DNA: TGTGCCAGCAGCTTGGCGGCAGGGGGTAATCAGCCCCAGCATTTT
V gene: TRBV5-6
J gene: TRBJ1-5
D gene: TRBD1
clone size: .

CDR3 protein: CASSFSLNTEAFF
CDR3 DNA: TGTGCCAGCAGCTTCTCACTAAACACTGAAGCTTTCTTT
V gene: TRBV7-9
J gene: TRBJ1-1
D gene: .
clone size: .

CDR3 protein: CASSLGQGRTEAFF
CDR3 DNA: TGTGCCAGCAGCTTGGGGCAGGGACGCACTGAAGCTTTCTTT
V gene: TRBV5-4
J gene: TRBJ1-1
D gene: .
clone size: medium-sized

CDR3 protein: CASRSTSSYEQYF
CDR3 DNA: TGTGCCAGCAGATCGACTAGCAGCTACGAGCAGTACTTC
V gene: TRBV27
J gene: TRBJ2-7
D gene: TRBD2
clone size: few

CDR3 protein: CASSLVSGSSYEQYF
CDR3 DNA: TGTGCCAGCAGTTTAGTTAGCGGTAGCTCCTACGAGCAGTACTTC
V gene: TRBV27
J gene: TRBJ2-7
D gene: .
clone size: few

CDR3 protein: CASSQATVSGAKNIQYF
CDR3 DNA: TGTGCCAGCAGCCAAGCTACAGTATCAGGGGCCAAAAACATTCAGTACTTC
V gene: TRBV3-1/TRBV3-2
J gene: TRBJ2-4
D gene: .
clone size: .

CDR3 protein: CASSGGPLMWGARGYTF
CDR3 DNA: TGTGCCAGCAGCGGAGGGCCCTTAATGTGGGGGGCTCGGGGCTACACCTTC
V gene: TRBV9
J gene: TRBJ1-2
D gene: .
clone size: .